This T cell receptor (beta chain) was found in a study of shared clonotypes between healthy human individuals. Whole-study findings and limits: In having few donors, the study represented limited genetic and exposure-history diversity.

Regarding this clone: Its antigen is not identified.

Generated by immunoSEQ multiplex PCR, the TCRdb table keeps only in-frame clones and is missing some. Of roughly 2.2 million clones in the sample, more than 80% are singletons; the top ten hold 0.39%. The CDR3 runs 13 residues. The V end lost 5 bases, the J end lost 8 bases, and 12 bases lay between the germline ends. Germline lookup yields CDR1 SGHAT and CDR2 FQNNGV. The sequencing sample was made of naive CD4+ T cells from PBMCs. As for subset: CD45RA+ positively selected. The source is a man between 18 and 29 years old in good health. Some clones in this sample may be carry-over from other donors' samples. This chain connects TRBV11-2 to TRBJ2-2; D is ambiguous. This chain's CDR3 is CASSTNLVGELFF. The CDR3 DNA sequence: TGTGCCAGCAGCACCAATTTGGTGGGGGAGCTGTTTTTT.